The 23 T cell receptor beta chains below come from one sample, sequenced in a study of blood T cell repertoires in COVID-19. Sequencing was performed with immunoSEQ multiplex PCR; in TCRdb, only in-frame clones are kept and a portion is missing. This table holds some 170,000 clones, around 80% found once. The sequencing input was peripheral blood. The source of these receptors is a woman in her 40s with COVID-19, enrolled during active disease.

The chain combines TRBV5-5 with TRBJ2-1; maybe TRBD2 (6 bases). Germline V gene lookup returns CDR1 SGHKS and CDR2 YYEKEE (reference sequence). This CDR3 spans 16 amino acids. The V and J ends lost 0 bases and 2 bases respectively, with 12 bases between them. This CDR3 reads CASSLAPSGPYNEQFF. CDR3 in DNA: TGTGCCAGCAGCTTGGCCCCCAGCGGGCCCTACAATGAGCAGTTCTTC.

This chain joins TRBV19 and TRBJ1-5, with 7 bases aligning to TRBD1. CDR1 is LNHDA, CDR2 SQIVND, per germline (reference sequence). The CDR3 is 14 amino acids. Unmatched junction bases numbered 3, after V lost 5 bases and J lost 2 bases. CDR3 amino acids: CASSVTGGNQPQHF. CDR3 DNA: TGTGCCAGTAGTGTTACAGGGGGCAATCAGCCCCAGCATTTT.

The count of this clone is one. The V and J genes are TRBV7-9 and TRBJ2-3; TRBD2 matches at 11 bases. CDR1 is SEHNR and CDR2 is FQNEAQ in the germline V gene (reference sequence). This CDR3 is built from 16 residues. Trimming cost V 1 base and J 1 base; bases outside gene matches: 1. CDR3 DNA sequence: TGTGCCAGCAGCTTAGGACTAGCGGGGCGCACAGATACGCAGTATTTT. Translating it yields CASSLGLAGRTDTQYF. Together with reference TRBV7-9 and TRBJ2-3, the CDR3 gives the full variable domain: DTGVSQNPRHKITKRGQNVTFRCDPISEHNRLYWYRQTLGQGPEFLTYFQNEAQLEKSRLLSDRFSAERPKGSFSTLEIQRTEQGDSAMYLCASSLGLAGRTDTQYFGPGTRLTVL.

The chain carries TRBV6-5 and TRBJ2-7; 9 nucleotides align to TRBD1. The trim removed 8 bases at V and 3 bases at J, leaving 5 bases unmatched. This CDR3 spans 13 amino acids. From germline, CDR1 is MNHEY and CDR2 SVGAGI. CDR3 nucleotide sequence: TGTGCCAGCGGGGGACAGGGACACTACGAGCAGTACTTC. Its protein is CASGGQGHYEQYF.

The V and J genes are TRBV5-1 and TRBJ2-3; D not certain. The CDR3 loop spans 15 amino acids. The V and J ends lost 4 bases and 0 bases respectively, with 12 bases between them. CDR1 and CDR2 (germline): SGHRS, YFSETQ. The CDR3 bases are TGCGCCAGCAGCCCCCGCGGATTGAGCACAGATACGCAGTATTTT. This codes for CASSPRGLSTDTQYF.

The rearrangement joins TRBV7-7 to TRBJ2-2, with 8 bases lining up with TRBD2. V lost 5 bases and J lost 0; bases outside the gene matches: 5. This CDR3 has 16 amino acids. The germline CDR1 and CDR2 sequences are SSHAT and FNYEAQ (reference sequence). The DNA for the CDR3 is TGTGCCAGCAGCCCACTAGCGGCCGCGAACACCGGGGAGCTGTTTTTT. Protein sequence: CASSPLAAANTGELFF. Supplemented by reference TRBV7-7 and TRBJ2-2, the full variable domain reads GAGVSQSPRYKVTKRGQDVTLRCDPISSHATLYWYQQALGQGPEFLTYFNYEAQPDKSGLPSDRFSAERPEGSISTLTIQRTEQRDSAMYRCASSPLAAANTGELFFGEGSRLTVL.

This chain joins TRBV5-5 and TRBJ2-7, with D possibly matching TRBD2 (6 bases). Trimming took 0 bases from V and 0 from J, leaving 7 bases between them. Germline V CDR1 and CDR2: SGHKS, YYEKEE (reference sequence). This CDR3 has 14 amino acids. The CDR3 nucleotides read TGTGCCAGCAGCTTGGATAGCGGCTCCTACGAGCAGTACTTC. Its protein is CASSLDSGSYEQYF.

This clone turned up a few times. The same CDR3 can be traced to other DNA sequences in this sample. This chain connects TRBV7-9 to TRBJ2-3; TRBD2 aligns across 10 bases. The V gene's germline CDR1 is SEHNR and CDR2 FQNEAQ (reference sequence). V lost 1 base to trimming and J lost 3 bases; unmatched junction nucleotides: 7. This CDR3 is built from 17 residues. CDR3 protein: CASSLGASGSRTDTQYF. CDR3 bases: TGTGCCAGCAGCTTAGGCGCTAGCGGGAGTAGAACAGATACGCAGTATTTT. Complete variable domain (other parts from reference TRBV7-9 and TRBJ2-3): DTGVSQNPRHKITKRGQNVTFRCDPISEHNRLYWYRQTLGQGPEFLTYFQNEAQLEKSRLLSDRFSAERPKGSFSTLEIQRTEQGDSAMYLCASSLGASGSRTDTQYFGPGTRLTVL.

The chain is built from TRBV5-4 and TRBJ2-7; 8 bases fit TRBD1. Germline CDR1 reads SGHNT; CDR2 reads YYREEE (reference sequence). This CDR3 region has 14 residues. The V segment lost 3 bases and the J segment 3 bases; nucleotides outside the gene matches: 5. The CDR3 DNA reads as TGTGCCAGCAGCTGGGGGACAGGACGCTACGAGCAGTACTTC. The encoded protein is CASSWGTGRYEQYF.

J is TRBJ1-1 and V is TRBV5-1; a weak D match, TRBD1 (5 bases). Germline-derived CDR1 and CDR2 are SGHRS and YFSETQ. CDR3 length: 15 amino acids. Trimming removed 0 bases at V and 3 bases at J, with 12 bases between. CDR3 sequence: CASSLDTTGHTEAFF. CDR3 nucleotides: TGCGCCAGCAGCTTGGATACTACAGGCCACACTGAAGCTTTCTTT.

This CDR3 is CATGTANEKLFF. In DNA, the CDR3 is TGTGCCACTGGGACAGCTAATGAAAAACTGTTTTTT. The chain combines TRBV7-3 with TRBJ1-4; 7 nucleotides line up with TRBD1. The J segment lost 3 bases and the V segment lost 10 bases, leaving 2 bases of the junction unmatched. The germline CDR1 and CDR2 sequences are SGHTA and FQGTGA. The CDR3 has 12 residues.

This clone appeared once. The gene calls are TRBV5-1 and TRBJ2-5, with D perhaps matching TRBD1 (5 bases). The CDR3 covers 14 residues. Trimming took 3 bases from V and 2 from J, leaving 11 bases between them. Germline values: CDR1 SGHRS, CDR2 YFSETQ. CDR3 nucleotide sequence: TGCGCCAGCAGCTCCTTAGGGGTACAAGAGACCCAGTACTTC. This translates into CASSSLGVQETQYF.

The chain combines TRBV3-1 (or the pseudogene TRBV3-2) with TRBJ2-1; 9 nucleotides line up with TRBD2. Trimming cost V 4 bases and J 4 bases; bases outside gene matches: 5. This CDR3 spans 15 amino acids. Germline loops: CDR1 LGHDT, CDR2 YNNKEL (reference sequence). In DNA form, the CDR3 reads TGTGCCAGCAGCCCCGGGACTAGCTTGTACAATGAGCAGTTCTTC. The encoded protein is CASSPGTSLYNEQFF.

This sequence joins TRBV29-1 and TRBJ1-1, with D tentatively TRBD1 (6 bases). The CDR3 length is 13 residues. The V end lost 4 bases, the J end lost 4 bases, and 13 bases lay between the germline ends. Germline V gene lookup returns CDR1 SQVTM and CDR2 ANQGSEA. The CDR3 is CSVAGGGTTEAFF. In nucleotides, the CDR3 is TGCAGCGTTGCGGGCGGGGGCACCACTGAAGCTTTCTTT.

The rearrangement links TRBV6-5 to TRBJ2-1; 7 nucleotides line up with TRBD1. Germline V lookup: CDR1 MNHEY, CDR2 SVGAGI. The V segment lost 9 bases and the J segment 5 bases; nucleotides outside the gene matches: 4. CDR3 length equals 12 residues. This CDR3 is CASGTDNNEQFF. The CDR3 DNA reads as TGTGCCAGTGGGACAGACAACAATGAGCAGTTCTTC.

The chain links TRBV19 to TRBJ1-5; 7 bases line up with TRBD1. The germline gives CDR1 LNHDA, CDR2 SQIVND (reference sequence). After removal of 6 bases from V and 0 bases from J, the junction contained 8 bases not matched to a gene. The CDR3 runs 16 residues. This CDR3 reads CASRIERQGSNQPQHF. CDR3 coding DNA: TGTGCCAGTAGGATCGAGAGACAGGGTAGCAATCAGCCCCAGCATTTT. Drawing the rest from reference TRBV19 and TRBJ1-5, the complete variable domain is DGGITQSPKYLFRKEGQNVTLSCEQNLNHDAMYWYRQDPGQGLRLIYYSQIVNDFQKGDIAEGYSVSREKKESFPLTVTSAQKNPTAFYLCASRIERQGSNQPQHFGDGTRLSIL.

The chain combines TRBV4-1 with TRBJ1-5; 11 nucleotides match TRBD1. Germline V lookup: CDR1 MGHRA, CDR2 YSYEKL. CDR3 length equals 16 residues. The trim removed 3 bases at V and 6 bases at J, leaving 7 bases unmatched. CDR3 loop: CASSQVGTGGGQPQHF. The CDR3 DNA follows: TGCGCCAGCAGCCAGGTCGGGACAGGGGGAGGTCAGCCCCAGCATTTT.

The rearrangement links TRBV6-5 to TRBJ1-2; a weak D match, TRBD1 (6 bases). Germline CDR1 MNHEY, CDR2 SVGAGI. The CDR3 consists of 14 residues. Trimming removed 1 base from V and 4 bases from J, with 10 bases in between. The CDR3 here is CASSYFRGPYGYTF. The CDR3 DNA reads as TGTGCCAGCAGTTACTTCAGGGGCCCCTATGGCTACACCTTC.

V usage is TRBV5-4 and J usage is TRBJ1-5; D might be TRBD1 (6 bases). Germline V CDR1 and CDR2: SGHNT, YYREEE (reference sequence). With 0 bases removed from V and 6 bases from J, the gap between germline ends came to 10 bases. The CDR3 has 14 amino acids. The CDR3 spells CASSLGRGGQPQHF. The CDR3, as DNA: TGTGCCAGCAGCTTGGGCAGGGGCGGTCAGCCCCAGCATTTT.

The chain combines TRBV5-1 with TRBJ2-3; D not certain. The CDR3 covers 14 residues. The germline V gene has CDR1 SGHRS and CDR2 YFSETQ. V dropped 0 bases and J dropped 0 bases, with 5 bases sitting between them. For the CDR3, the DNA is TGCGCCAGCAGCTTGGGTCCTAGCACAGATACGCAGTATTTT. It translates to CASSLGPSTDTQYF.

The chain recombines TRBV4-1 with TRBJ2-2, with D unclear. Germline-derived CDR1 and CDR2 are MGHRA and YSYEKL. The CDR3 is made up of 17 amino acids. V lost 0 bases and J lost 1, with 12 bases in between. The CDR3 DNA follows: TGCGCCAGCAGCCAAGAAGCCGAGCAGGTGAACACCGGGGAGCTGTTTTTT. Its protein product is CASSQEAEQVNTGELFF.

The V and J genes are TRBV5-6 and TRBJ1-3, with no clear D. Trimming stripped 4 bases from V and 4 bases from J, with 12 bases between. This CDR3 spans 14 amino acids. CDR1 and CDR2 from the germline V gene are SGHDT and YYEEEE. The CDR3 nucleotides are TGTGCCAGCAGCCTGAGGGTGCCCGGAAACACCATATATTTT. It codes for CASSLRVPGNTIYF.

This rearrangement joins TRBV7-8 to TRBJ2-2; maybe TRBD2 (5 bases). Germline V CDR1 and CDR2: SGHVS, FQNEAQ. The CDR3 has 15 residues. Trimming stripped 3 bases from V and 5 bases from J, with 13 bases between. CDR3 sequence (DNA): TGTGCCAGCAGCTTTCCGGGAACCGGGACCGGGGAGCTGTTTTTT. Amino acids: CASSFPGTGTGELFF.